The rows below give T cell receptor beta chains drawn from one sample of a study of cytomegalovirus exposure and HLA in healthy donors. TCRdb's copy holds only in-frame clones and misses some; the assay was immunoSEQ multiplex PCR. The sample lists about 96,000 clones, 60% to 80% occurring once. Specimen: PBMCs. Receptor source: a man between 60 and 75 years old in good health and CMV-seronegative. Both conserved end residues are part of each CDR3.

>TRBV4-1|14|TRBJ2-3
CASSQALAGDTQYF
>TRBV6-4|13|TRBJ2-3
CASRDTNTDTQYF
>TRBV2|14|TRBJ2-7
CASSLTTSAYEQYF
>TRBV2|14|TRBJ2-2
CASSEQGDTGELFF
>TRBV19|15|TRBJ2-5
CASRSRQGEGETQYF
>TRBV4-1|16|TRBJ2-5
CASSVTSGGAKETQYF
>TRBV2|15|TRBJ2-1
CASNSAASGTGEQFF
>TRBV5-4|14|TRBJ2-7
CASSPRTGLHEQYF
>TRBV2|12|TRBJ2-1
CASSDLDNEQFF
>TRBV9|12|TRBJ2-2
CASRSNTGELFF
>TRBV29-1|14|TRBJ2-7
CSAGFRGRVDEQYF
>TRBV5-1|14|TRBJ1-2
CASSLQSDNYGYTF
>TRBV5-6|17|TRBJ2-6
CASSGGQGKSGANVLTF
>TRBV5-1|15|TRBJ2-7
CASSPTSNRADEQYF
>TRBV2|13|TRBJ2-1
CASSETQEGEQFF
>TRBV6-1|16|TRBJ2-3
CASSAVAGGQRDTQYF
>TRBV19|15|TRBJ2-7
CASRSSGGGSYEQYF
>TRBV27|14|TRBJ2-7
CASSLAGPSYEQYF
>TRBV28|14|TRBJ2-1
CASSLGQGWDEQFF
>TRBV5-4|15|TRBJ1-2
CASSLAQGSHYGYTF
>TRBV18|14|TRBJ1-1
CASSPEGQNTEAFF
>TRBV6-1|14|TRBJ2-7
CASRTLAKDYEQYF
>TRBV6-4|16|TRBJ1-2
CASSPWTGGQGYGYTF
>TRBV2|14|TRBJ2-7
CASSPGLPSYEQYF
>TRBV6-1|13|TRBJ1-1
CASSQGENTEAFF
>TRBV5-5|16|TRBJ2-1
CASSLTDTSSYNEQFF
>TRBV7-8|11|TRBJ2-7
CASSLTHEQYF
>TRBV28|17|TRBJ1-5
CASSPLTTGGQNQPQHF
>TRBV6-6|13|TRBJ1-2
CASSPTAHYGYTF
>TRBV11-1|12|TRBJ1-1
CASGSGGRAAFF
>TRBV7-9|17|TRBJ1-1
CSSSLVGGAHLNTEAFF
>TRBV9|15|TRBJ2-3
CASSVDDGEADTQYF
>TRBV6-4|16|TRBJ2-3
CASSDSGGAGGDTQYF
>TRBV11-3|15|TRBJ2-1
CASSLDFGTKNEQFF
>TRBV6-5|13|TRBJ2-7
CASRDRGFYEQYF
>TRBV18|13|TRBJ2-3
CASSPPSTDTQYF
>TRBV28|16|TRBJ1-1
CASSSGRQGSNTEAFF
>TRBV2|14|TRBJ1-6
CASIPGTLSSPLHF
>TRBV6-1|12|TRBJ2-7
CASSDSVYEQYF
>TRBV6-1|14|TRBJ1-5
CASSGYGQGEPQHF
>TRBV18|16|TRBJ2-6
CASSPLQSLGANVLTF
>TRBV2|15|TRBJ2-2
CASRDSGINTGELFF
>TRBV4-2|14|TRBJ2-1
CASSQNKERDEQFF
>TRBV30|17|TRBJ1-3
CAWTKVGGRAGGNTIYF
>TRBV7-9|16|TRBJ1-4
CASSSADRGANEKLFF
>TRBV7-3|16|TRBJ2-2
CASSLLDRGHGGELFF
>TRBV27|16|TRBJ1-2
CASSLVGTESNYGYTF